The 6 T cell receptor beta chains reported below all come from one sample, sequenced in a study of OX40 agonist ivuxolimab in advanced cancers. The method was the immunoSEQ multiplex PCR assay. Entries here come from immuneACCESS through TCRdb and include only in-frame sequences with V and J called. Some clones fail to appear in such tables; in the studies checked, an unresolved V gene covers under half of the shortfall, and the cause of the remainder is unknown. The sample table records some 85,000 clones; about 88% of these occur just once. 0.25% to 0.35% of the sample belongs to the ten largest clones. The sample in question was CD4+ or CD8+ T cells sorted from blood, obtained in a trial of the OX40 agonist ivuxolimab. These receptor sequences come from an adult with an advanced solid tumor such as melanoma, head and neck, liver or kidney cancer.

The chain recombines TRBV19 with TRBJ2-7; D may match TRBD1 or TRBD2 (5 bases each). CDR1 and CDR2 (germline): LNHDA, SQIVND (reference sequence). With 5 bases removed from V and 2 bases from J, the gap between germline ends came to 13 bases. The CDR3 is made up of 14 amino acids. DNA of the CDR3: TGTGCCAGTAGTGCGTCGGGACGAGCCTACGAGCAGTACTTC. Its translation: CASSASGRAYEQYF.

This clone was seen a single time. The chain employs TRBV2 and TRBJ2-3; the match to TRBD2 covers 14 bases. J gave up 3 bases and V 4 bases, and 6 bases lay outside the gene matches. The germline V gene encodes CDR1 SNHLY and CDR2 FYNNEI. This CDR3 contains 17 residues. Written as DNA, the CDR3 is TGTGCCAGCAGTGGGCCGGGACTAGCGGGGGAGACAGATACGCAGTATTTT. Translated, it gives CASSGPGLAGETDTQYF.

The chain has TRBV5-5 and TRBJ2-3; 8 bases map to TRBD2. The CDR3 runs 16 residues. Germline V gives CDR1 SGHKS, CDR2 YYEKEE (reference sequence). Trimming took 2 bases from V and 5 from J; bases not matched to a gene: 10. The CDR3 coding sequence is TGTGCCAGCAGCTTCACAGCGGGGGTATCTGTAGATACGCAGTATTTT. Translation gives CASSFTAGVSVDTQYF. The entire variable domain, with the rest obtained from reference TRBV5-5 and TRBJ2-3, is as follows: DAGVTQSPTHLIKTRGQQVTLRCSPISGHKSVSWYQQVLGQGPQFIFQYYEKEERGRGNFPDRFSARQFPNYSSELNVNALLLGDSALYLCASSFTAGVSVDTQYFGPGTRLTVL.

The chain employs TRBV30 and TRBJ1-1; TRBD1 agrees at 8 bases. Germline CDR1 and CDR2: GTSNPN and SVGIG (reference sequence). V lost 6 bases to trimming and J lost 4 bases; unmatched junction nucleotides: 19. The CDR3 covers 17 residues. CDR3 amino acids: CACTDRGGVVNPTEAFF. CDR3 nucleotides: TGTGCCTGCACAGACAGGGGAGGTGTGGTGAATCCCACTGAAGCTTTCTTT.

The V and J genes are TRBV5-1 and TRBJ2-7; 9 bases are a match to TRBD2. Germline trimming cut 4 bases from V and 5 bases from J; bases unmatched to any gene: 10. Germline assignment: CDR1 SGHRS and CDR2 YFSETQ. The CDR3 covers 15 residues. The CDR3 here is CASSPEGGGAHEQYF. CDR3 nucleotide sequence: TGCGCCAGCAGCCCCGAGGGCGGGGGGGCCCACGAGCAGTACTTC.

This chain links TRBV19 with TRBJ1-5; D is perhaps TRBD1 (5 bases). This CDR3 region has 15 residues. The ends were cut back, 7 bases at V and 0 bases at J, with 13 bases in the middle. The germline V gene has CDR1 LNHDA and CDR2 SQIVND (reference sequence). The CDR3 DNA sequence: TGTGCCAGTAAACCGGGGCAGTATAGCAATCAGCCCCAGCATTTT. Amino acid sequence: CASKPGQYSNQPQHF.